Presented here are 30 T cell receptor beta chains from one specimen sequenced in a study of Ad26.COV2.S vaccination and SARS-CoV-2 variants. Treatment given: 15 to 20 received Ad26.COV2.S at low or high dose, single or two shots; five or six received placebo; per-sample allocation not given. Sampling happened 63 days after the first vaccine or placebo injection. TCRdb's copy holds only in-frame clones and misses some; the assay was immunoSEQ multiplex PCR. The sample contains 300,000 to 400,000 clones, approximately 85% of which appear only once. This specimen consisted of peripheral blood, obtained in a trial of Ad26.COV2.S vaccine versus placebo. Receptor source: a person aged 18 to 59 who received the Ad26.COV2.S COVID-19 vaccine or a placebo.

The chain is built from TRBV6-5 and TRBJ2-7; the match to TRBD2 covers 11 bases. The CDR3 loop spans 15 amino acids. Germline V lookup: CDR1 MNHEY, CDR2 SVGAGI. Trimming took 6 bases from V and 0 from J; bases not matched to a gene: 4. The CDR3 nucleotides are TGTGCCAGCAGGGGACTAGCGGAGAACTCCTACGAGCAGTACTTC. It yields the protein CASRGLAENSYEQYF.

This CDR3 is CASSLIWEKLFF. DNA for the CDR3: TGTGCCAGCAGTTTGATTTGGGAAAAACTGTTTTTT. This chain joins TRBV28 and TRBJ1-4; D is unclear. V shed 3 bases and J shed 8 bases, with 7 bases lying between them. The germline V gene encodes CDR1 MDHEN and CDR2 SYDVKM. This CDR3 is built from 12 residues.

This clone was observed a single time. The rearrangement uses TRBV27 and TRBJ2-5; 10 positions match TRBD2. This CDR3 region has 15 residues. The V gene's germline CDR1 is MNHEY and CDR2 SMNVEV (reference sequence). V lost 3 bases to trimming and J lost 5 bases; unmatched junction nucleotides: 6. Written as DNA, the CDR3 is TGTGCCAGCAGTTTCTTGAGCGGGAGGGAGGAGACCCAGTACTTC. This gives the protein CASSFLSGREETQYF.

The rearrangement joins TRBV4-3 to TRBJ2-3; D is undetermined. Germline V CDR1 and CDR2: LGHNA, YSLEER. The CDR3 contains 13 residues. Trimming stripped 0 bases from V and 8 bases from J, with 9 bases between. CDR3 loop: CASSQDIVGTQYF. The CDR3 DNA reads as TGCGCCAGCAGCCAAGATATCGTCGGTACGCAGTATTTT.

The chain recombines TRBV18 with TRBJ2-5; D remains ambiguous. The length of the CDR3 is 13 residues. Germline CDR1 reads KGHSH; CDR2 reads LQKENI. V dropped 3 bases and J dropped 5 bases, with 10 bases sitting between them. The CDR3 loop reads CASSPYLGETQYF. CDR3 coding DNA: TGTGCCAGCTCACCTTACCTTGGTGAGACCCAGTACTTC.

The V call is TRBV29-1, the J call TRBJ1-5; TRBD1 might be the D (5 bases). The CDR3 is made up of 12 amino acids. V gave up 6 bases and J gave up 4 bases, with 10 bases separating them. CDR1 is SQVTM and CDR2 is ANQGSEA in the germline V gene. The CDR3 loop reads CSVGGGNQPQHF. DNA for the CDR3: TGCAGCGTGGGGGGGGGAAATCAGCCCCAGCATTTT.

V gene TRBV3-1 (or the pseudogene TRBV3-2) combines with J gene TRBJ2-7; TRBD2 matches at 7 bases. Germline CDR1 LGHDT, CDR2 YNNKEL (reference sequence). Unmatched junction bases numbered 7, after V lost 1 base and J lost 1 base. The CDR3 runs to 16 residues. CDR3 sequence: CASSQAGGSGSYEQYF. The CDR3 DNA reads TGTGCCAGCAGCCAAGCGGGCGGGAGCGGTTCCTACGAGCAGTACTTC.

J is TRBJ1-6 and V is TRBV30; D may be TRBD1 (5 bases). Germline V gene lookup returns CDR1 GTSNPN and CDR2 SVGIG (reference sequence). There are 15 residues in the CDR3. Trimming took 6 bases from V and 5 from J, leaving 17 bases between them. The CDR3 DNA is TGTGCCTGCACATCGCACGGGGGGGATAATTCACCCCTCCACTTT. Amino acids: CACTSHGGDNSPLHF.

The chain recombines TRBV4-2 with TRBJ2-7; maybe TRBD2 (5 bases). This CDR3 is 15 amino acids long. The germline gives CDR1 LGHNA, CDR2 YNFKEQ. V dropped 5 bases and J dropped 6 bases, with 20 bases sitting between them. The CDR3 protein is CASSARGLPGGEQYF. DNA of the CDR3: TGTGCCAGCAGCGCTAGAGGGCTGCCAGGAGGCGAGCAGTACTTC.

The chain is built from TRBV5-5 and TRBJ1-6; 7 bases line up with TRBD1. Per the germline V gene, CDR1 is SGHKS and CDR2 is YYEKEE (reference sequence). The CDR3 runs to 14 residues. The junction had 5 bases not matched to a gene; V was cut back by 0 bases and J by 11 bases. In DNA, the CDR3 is TGTGCCAGCAGCTTGGAAGGGGGCCGTACACCCCTCCACTTT. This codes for CASSLEGGRTPLHF. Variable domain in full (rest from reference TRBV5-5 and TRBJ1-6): DAGVTQSPTHLIKTRGQQVTLRCSPISGHKSVSWYQQVLGQGPQFIFQYYEKEERGRGNFPDRFSARQFPNYSSELNVNALLLGDSALYLCASSLEGGRTPLHFGNGTRLTVT.

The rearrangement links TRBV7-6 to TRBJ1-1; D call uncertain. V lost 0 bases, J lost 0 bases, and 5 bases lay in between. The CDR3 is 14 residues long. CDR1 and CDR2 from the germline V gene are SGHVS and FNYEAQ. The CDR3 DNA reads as TGTGCCAGCAGCTTAGCAGGGCTGAACACTGAAGCTTTCTTT. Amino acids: CASSLAGLNTEAFF.

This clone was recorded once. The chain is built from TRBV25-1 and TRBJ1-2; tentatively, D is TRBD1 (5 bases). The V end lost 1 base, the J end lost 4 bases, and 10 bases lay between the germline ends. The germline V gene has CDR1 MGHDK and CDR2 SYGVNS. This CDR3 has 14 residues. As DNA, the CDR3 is TGTGCCAGCAGTGAATCGGGGGGGTCCTATGGCTACACCTTC. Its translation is CASSESGGSYGYTF.

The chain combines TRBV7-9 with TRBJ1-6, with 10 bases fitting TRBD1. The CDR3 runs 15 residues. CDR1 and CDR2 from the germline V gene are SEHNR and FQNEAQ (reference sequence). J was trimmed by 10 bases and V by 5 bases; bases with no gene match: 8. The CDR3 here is CASSRTGGSSSPLHF. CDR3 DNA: TGTGCCAGCAGCAGGACAGGGGGTTCCTCCTCACCCCTCCACTTT.

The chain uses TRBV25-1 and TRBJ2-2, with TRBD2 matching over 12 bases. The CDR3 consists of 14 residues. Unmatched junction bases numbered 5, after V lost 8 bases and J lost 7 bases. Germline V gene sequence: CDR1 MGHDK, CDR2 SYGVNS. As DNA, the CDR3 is TGTGCCAGCCGACTAGCGGGGGAAGTCGGGGAGCTGTTTTTT. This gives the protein CASRLAGEVGELFF.

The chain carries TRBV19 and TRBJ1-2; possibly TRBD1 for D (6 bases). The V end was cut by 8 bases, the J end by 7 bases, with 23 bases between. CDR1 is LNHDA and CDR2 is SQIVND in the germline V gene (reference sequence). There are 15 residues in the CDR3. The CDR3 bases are TGTGCCAGTGTGGAGGGGGACTCCAGGACGGGTGGCTACACCTTC. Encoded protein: CASVEGDSRTGGYTF.

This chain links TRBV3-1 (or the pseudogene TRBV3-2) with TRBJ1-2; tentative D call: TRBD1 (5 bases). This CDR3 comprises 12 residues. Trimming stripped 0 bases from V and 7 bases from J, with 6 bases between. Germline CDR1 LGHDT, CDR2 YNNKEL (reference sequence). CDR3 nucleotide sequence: TGTGCCAGCAGCCAAGAAGGGGTTGGCTACACCTTC. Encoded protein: CASSQEGVGYTF.

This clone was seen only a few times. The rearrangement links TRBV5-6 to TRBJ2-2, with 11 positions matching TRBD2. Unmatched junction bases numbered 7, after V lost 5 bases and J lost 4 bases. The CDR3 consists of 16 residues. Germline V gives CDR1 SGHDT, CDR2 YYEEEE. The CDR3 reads CASRFTSGRTTGELFF. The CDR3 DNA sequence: TGTGCCAGCAGATTTACTAGCGGGAGAACCACCGGGGAGCTGTTTTTT. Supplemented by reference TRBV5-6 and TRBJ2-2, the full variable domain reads DAGVTQSPTHLIKTRGQQVTLRCSPKSGHDTVSWYQQALGQGPQFIFQYYEEEERQRGNFPDRFSGHQFPNYSSELNVNALLLGDSALYLCASRFTSGRTTGELFFGEGSRLTVL.

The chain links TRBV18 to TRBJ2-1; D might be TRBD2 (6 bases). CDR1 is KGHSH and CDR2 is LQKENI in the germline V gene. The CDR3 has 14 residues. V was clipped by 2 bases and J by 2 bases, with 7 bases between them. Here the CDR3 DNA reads TGTGCCAGCTCACCATCTAGCGCCTACAATGAGCAGTTCTTC. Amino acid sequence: CASSPSSAYNEQFF.

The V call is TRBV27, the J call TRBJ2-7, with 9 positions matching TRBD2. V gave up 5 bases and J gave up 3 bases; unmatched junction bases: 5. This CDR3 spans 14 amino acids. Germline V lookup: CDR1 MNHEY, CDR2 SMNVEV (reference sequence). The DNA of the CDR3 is TGTGCCAGCAGTCTAGCGGGACCAGACTACGAGCAGTACTTC. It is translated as CASSLAGPDYEQYF.

The CDR3 loop is CASSEPGGPATDTQYF. CDR3 bases: TGTGCCAGCAGTGAACCCGGGGGCCCTGCTACAGATACGCAGTATTTT. This chain links TRBV6-1 with TRBJ2-3; D could derive from TRBD1 or TRBD2 (6 bases each). Germline loops: CDR1 MNHNS, CDR2 SASEGT. This CDR3 region has 16 residues. The V end was cut by 2 bases, the J end by 3 bases, with 15 bases between.

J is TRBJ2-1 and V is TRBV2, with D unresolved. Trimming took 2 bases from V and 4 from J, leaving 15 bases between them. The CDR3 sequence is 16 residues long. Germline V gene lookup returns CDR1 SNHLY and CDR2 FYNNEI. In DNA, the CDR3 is TGTGCCAGCAGTGAACTTCCTAACACCTTGTACAATGAGCAGTTCTTC. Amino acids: CASSELPNTLYNEQFF. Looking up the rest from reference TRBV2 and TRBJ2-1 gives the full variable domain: EPEVTQTPSHQVTQMGQEVILRCVPISNHLYFYWYRQILGQKVEFLVSFYNNEISEKSEIFDDQFSVERPDGSNFTLKIRSTKLEDSAMYFCASSELPNTLYNEQFFGPGTRLTVL.

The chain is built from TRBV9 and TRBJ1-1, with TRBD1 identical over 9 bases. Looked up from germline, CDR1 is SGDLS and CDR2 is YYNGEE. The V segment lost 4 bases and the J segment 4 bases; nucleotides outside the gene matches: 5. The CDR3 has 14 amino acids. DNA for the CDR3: TGTGCCAGCAGCCGTCAGACAGGGGGCACTGAAGCTTTCTTT. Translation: CASSRQTGGTEAFF.

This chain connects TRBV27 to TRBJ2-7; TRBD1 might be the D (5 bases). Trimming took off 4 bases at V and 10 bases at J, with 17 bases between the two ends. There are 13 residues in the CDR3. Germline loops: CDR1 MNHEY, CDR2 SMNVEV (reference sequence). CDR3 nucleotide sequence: TGTGCCAGCAGTTACGACAGCACCTTTCCCCAGTACTTC. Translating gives CASSYDSTFPQYF.

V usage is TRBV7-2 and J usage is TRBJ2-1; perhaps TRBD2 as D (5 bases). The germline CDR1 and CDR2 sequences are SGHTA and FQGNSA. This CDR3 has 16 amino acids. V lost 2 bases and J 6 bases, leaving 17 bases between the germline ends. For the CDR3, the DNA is TGTGCCAGCAGCTTAAATTGGGCGGGTCTGGGCAATGAGCAGTTCTTC. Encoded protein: CASSLNWAGLGNEQFF. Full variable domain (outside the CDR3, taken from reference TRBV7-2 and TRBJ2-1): GAGVSQSPSNKVTEKGKDVELRCDPISGHTALYWYRQSLGQGLEFLIYFQGNSAPDKSGLPSDRFSAERTGGSVSTLTIQRTQQEDSAVYLCASSLNWAGLGNEQFFGPGTRLTVL.

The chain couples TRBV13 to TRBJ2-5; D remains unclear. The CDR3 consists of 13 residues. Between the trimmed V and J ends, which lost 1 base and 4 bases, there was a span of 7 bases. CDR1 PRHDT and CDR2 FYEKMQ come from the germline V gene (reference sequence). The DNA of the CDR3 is TGTGCCAGCAGCTTAGACGAAACAGAGACCCAGTACTTC. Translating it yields CASSLDETETQYF. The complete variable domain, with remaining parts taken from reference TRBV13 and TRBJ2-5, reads AAGVIQSPRHLIKEKRETATLKCYPIPRHDTVYWYQQGPGQDPQFLISFYEKMQSDKGSIPDRFSAQQFSDYHSELNMSSLELGDSALYFCASSLDETETQYFGPGTRLLVL.

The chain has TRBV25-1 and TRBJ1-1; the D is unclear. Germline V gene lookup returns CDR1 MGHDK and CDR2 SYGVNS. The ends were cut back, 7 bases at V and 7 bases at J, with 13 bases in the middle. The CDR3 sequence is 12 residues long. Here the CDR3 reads CASIGMWGEAFF. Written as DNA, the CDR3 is TGTGCCAGCATAGGGATGTGGGGTGAAGCTTTCTTT.

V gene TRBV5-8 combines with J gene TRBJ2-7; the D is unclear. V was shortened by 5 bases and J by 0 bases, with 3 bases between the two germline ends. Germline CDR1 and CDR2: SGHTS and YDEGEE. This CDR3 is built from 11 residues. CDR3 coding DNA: TGTGCCAGCAGTCCCTCCTACGAGCAGTACTTC. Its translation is CASSPSYEQYF.

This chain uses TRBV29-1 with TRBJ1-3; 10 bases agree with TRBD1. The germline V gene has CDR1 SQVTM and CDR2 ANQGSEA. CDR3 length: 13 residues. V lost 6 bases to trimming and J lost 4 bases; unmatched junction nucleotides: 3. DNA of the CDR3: TGCAGCGTAGAGGACAGGGGGGGAAACACCATATATTTT. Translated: CSVEDRGGNTIYF.

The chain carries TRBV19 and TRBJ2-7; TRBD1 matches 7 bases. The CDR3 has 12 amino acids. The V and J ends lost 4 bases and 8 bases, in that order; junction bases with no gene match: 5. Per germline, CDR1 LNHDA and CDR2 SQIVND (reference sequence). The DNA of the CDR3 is TGTGCCAGTAGTACAGACAGGGACAAGCAGTACTTC. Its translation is CASSTDRDKQYF.

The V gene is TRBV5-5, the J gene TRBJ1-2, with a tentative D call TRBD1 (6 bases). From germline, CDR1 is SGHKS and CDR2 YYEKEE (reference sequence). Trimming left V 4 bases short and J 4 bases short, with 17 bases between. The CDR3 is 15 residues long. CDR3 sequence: CASSASGGESYGYTF. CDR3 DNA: TGTGCCAGCAGCGCCTCGGGGGGCGAAAGCTATGGCTACACCTTC.